Listed here are 29 T cell receptor beta chains from one sample, sequenced in a study of cytomegalovirus exposure and HLA in healthy donors. PCR was performed using 60 Vbeta and 13 Jbeta primers. The table came from immunoSEQ multiplex PCR; TCRdb's copy has only in-frame clones and leaves some out. The sample yields 95,000 to 100,000 clones, around four fifths seen once. The specimen sequenced was PBMCs. The receptors shown here come from a middle-aged man in good health and CMV-seronegative.

The rearrangement joins TRBV19 to TRBJ2-7, with 11 bases lining up with TRBD1. The CDR3 loop spans 18 amino acids. Per the germline V gene, CDR1 is LNHDA and CDR2 is SQIVND (reference sequence). With V trimmed by 3 bases and J by 3 bases, 13 bases remained unmatched. The DNA of the CDR3 is TGTGCCAGTAGTATGGCGGGACAGGGGGTTAACTTCGTCTACGAGCAGTACTTC. As protein: CASSMAGQGVNFVYEQYF.

The chain employs TRBV28 and TRBJ1-2, with TRBD1 as a possible D gene (6 bases). This CDR3 has 15 residues. Germline V gene lookup returns CDR1 MDHEN and CDR2 SYDVKM. V was shortened by 6 bases and J by 8 bases, with 22 bases between the two germline ends. The CDR3 nucleotides are TGTGCCAGCAGACCCGGCGGGCAGGGGCGCTTGGGCTACACCTTC. Translation: CASRPGGQGRLGYTF.

V usage is TRBV11-2 and J usage is TRBJ1-2; D gene unclear. The V end was cut by 0 bases, the J end by 3 bases, with 14 bases between. This CDR3 has 16 amino acids. Per the germline V gene, CDR1 is SGHAT and CDR2 is FQNNGV. CDR3 in amino acids: CASSLDRVGRDYGYTF. The CDR3 region has the DNA TGTGCCAGCAGCTTAGATCGGGTAGGGAGAGACTATGGCTACACCTTC.

The V and J genes are TRBV28 and TRBJ2-5, with unresolved D. The DNA end favors TRBJ2-7, so the J call may be wrong. CDR1 is MDHEN, CDR2 SYDVKM, per germline. The CDR3 totals 17 residues. CDR3 DNA sequence: TGTGCCAGCAGTTTTCTGAGCCCCCGCCTGTTTCGGTACGAGCAGTACTTC. Encoded protein: CASSFLSPRLFRYEQYF.

This rearrangement joins TRBV10-1 to TRBJ1-1; 10 nucleotides align to TRBD1. Germline assignment: CDR1 WNHNN and CDR2 SYGVQD (reference sequence). The CDR3 sequence is 13 residues long. Trimming took 6 bases from V and 4 from J; bases not matched to a gene: 2. CDR3: CASRRTGGTEAFF. CDR3 nucleotide sequence: TGCGCCAGCAGACGGACAGGGGGCACTGAAGCTTTCTTT.

V gene TRBV5-6 combines with J gene TRBJ1-2; D is possibly TRBD1 (5 bases). The CDR3 consists of 13 residues. V dropped 4 bases and J dropped 7 bases, with 14 bases sitting between them. From germline, CDR1 is SGHDT and CDR2 YYEEEE. CDR3 in amino acids: CASSPTVGGGYTF. CDR3 in DNA: TGTGCCAGCAGCCCCACCGTGGGGGGTGGCTACACCTTC. Supplemented by reference TRBV5-6 and TRBJ1-2, the full variable domain reads DAGVTQSPTHLIKTRGQQVTLRCSPKSGHDTVSWYQQALGQGPQFIFQYYEEEERQRGNFPDRFSGHQFPNYSSELNVNALLLGDSALYLCASSPTVGGGYTFGSGTRLTVV.

The chain uses TRBV4-3 and TRBJ1-5; TRBD1 agrees at 9 bases. V lost 2 bases to trimming and J lost 6 bases; unmatched junction nucleotides: 5. The CDR3 has 15 amino acids. The germline CDR1 and CDR2 sequences are LGHNA and YSLEER. CDR3 in amino acids: CASSQLGTGSQPQHF. The CDR3 DNA reads TGCGCCAGCAGCCAACTAGGGACAGGGAGTCAGCCCCAGCATTTT.

This rearrangement joins TRBV28 to TRBJ2-5; D possibly corresponds to TRBD2 (5 bases). Germline V lookup: CDR1 MDHEN, CDR2 SYDVKM. The CDR3 consists of 15 residues. Trimming stripped 5 bases from V and 5 bases from J, with 18 bases between. CDR3 DNA sequence: TGTGCCAGCAGTCCCCTGGGTGGGAGCGAGGAGACCCAGTACTTC. It codes for CASSPLGGSEETQYF.

V usage is TRBV6-6 and J usage is TRBJ1-5, with D hard to call. The CDR3 covers 14 residues. Germline V gene lookup returns CDR1 MNHNY and CDR2 SVGAGI (reference sequence). Between the trimmed V and J ends, which lost 2 bases and 5 bases, there was a span of 10 bases. The CDR3 reads CASSYRAADQPQHF. The CDR3 region has the DNA TGTGCCAGCAGTTACAGGGCAGCGGATCAGCCCCAGCATTTT.

The chain uses TRBV2 and TRBJ2-5; D remains unclear. From germline, CDR1 is SNHLY and CDR2 FYNNEI. The CDR3 spans 11 residues. Between the trimmed V and J ends, which lost 6 bases and 4 bases, there was a span of 6 bases. In nucleotides, the CDR3 is TGTGCCAGCAGGACAACAGAGACCCAGTACTTC. Translated: CASRTTETQYF.

This chain links TRBV5-8 with TRBJ2-5, with D possibly being TRBD2 (5 bases). V dropped 0 bases and J dropped 9 bases, with 15 bases sitting between them. This CDR3 is built from 14 residues. Germline V gene sequence: CDR1 SGHTS, CDR2 YDEGEE. The CDR3 DNA reads TGTGCCAGCAGCTTGGTTAGCGTCCGTGAGGCCCAGTACTTC. Translated: CASSLVSVREAQYF.

Remarks on this clone: The junction departs from the called germline gene at one end, perhaps through a read error. This chain uses TRBV4-2 with TRBJ2-1; possibly TRBD2 for D (7 bases). CDR3 length equals 17 residues. Germline V gene lookup returns CDR1 LGHNA and CDR2 YNFKEQ. The CDR3 DNA is TGTGCCAACAGCCAAGATAGGGGGGGTAGCTCCTACAATGAGCAGTTCTTC. This encodes CANSQDRGGSSYNEQFF.

The V gene is TRBV25-1, the J gene TRBJ2-1; 8 bases agree with TRBD1. From germline, CDR1 is MGHDK and CDR2 SYGVNS. The junction had 15 bases not matched to a gene; V was cut back by 6 bases and J by 8 bases. This CDR3 has 16 residues. The CDR3 DNA reads TGTGCCAGCAGGTCCGACAGGGGTGGACTGACACATGAGCAGTTCTTC. Its protein is CASRSDRGGLTHEQFF.

CDR3 loop: CASSSAYSSHEQYF. DNA for the CDR3: TGTGCCAGCAGCTCCGCGTATAGTTCTCACGAGCAGTACTTC. The chain has TRBV7-2 and TRBJ2-7, with D unclear. Trimming took 4 bases from V and 5 from J, leaving 15 bases between them. CDR3 size: 14 residues. From germline, CDR1 is SGHTA and CDR2 FQGNSA. The full variable domain, its missing parts supplied by reference TRBV7-2 and TRBJ2-7, is GAGVSQSPSNKVTEKGKDVELRCDPISGHTALYWYRQSLGQGLEFLIYFQGNSAPDKSGLPSDRFSAERTGGSVSTLTIQRTQQEDSAVYLCASSSAYSSHEQYFGPGTRLTVT.

A few counts support this clone. This chain uses TRBV10-3 with TRBJ2-7; a possible D gene is TRBD2 (7 bases). The CDR3 covers 16 residues. V lost 0 bases and J lost 4, with 16 bases in between. Germline loops: CDR1 ENHRY, CDR2 SYGVKD. The CDR3 nucleotides are TGTGCCATCAGTGAGTCGGGGGGGGCTCCCATTTACGAGCAGTACTTC. Translated: CAISESGGAPIYEQYF.

The chain uses TRBV28 and TRBJ1-5; D not resolved. The V end was cut by 2 bases, the J end by 0 bases, with 5 bases between. The germline gives CDR1 MDHEN, CDR2 SYDVKM. The CDR3 runs to 14 residues. The CDR3 spells CASSLTYSNQPQHF. In DNA, the CDR3 is TGTGCCAGCAGTTTAACCTATAGCAATCAGCCCCAGCATTTT.

This clone was found a few times. The chain couples TRBV30 to TRBJ2-3, with 7 bases lining up with TRBD2. V lost 0 bases to trimming and J lost 7 bases; unmatched junction nucleotides: 16. The CDR3 is 17 amino acids. The germline V gene has CDR1 GTSNPN and CDR2 SVGIG (reference sequence). CDR3 sequence: CAWSVPAAGTLPYTQYF. As DNA, the CDR3 is TGTGCCTGGAGTGTACCGGCAGCGGGGACCCTCCCTTATACGCAGTATTTT. The full variable domain, with the rest looked up from reference TRBV30 and TRBJ2-3, is SQTIHQWPATLVQPVGSPLSLECTVEGTSNPNLYWYRQAAGRGLQLLFYSVGIGQISSEVPQNLSASRPQDRQFILSSKKLLLSDSGFYLCAWSVPAAGTLPYTQYFGPGTRLTVL.

The sample holds one count of this clone. This chain uses TRBV6-5 with TRBJ1-1, with TRBD1 as a possible D gene (5 bases). Trimming took 6 bases from V and 2 from J, leaving 10 bases between them. The germline V gene encodes CDR1 MNHEY and CDR2 SVGAGI. The CDR3 totals 13 residues. CDR3 nucleotide sequence: TGTGCCAGCAGAAAGACAGCTAACACTGAAGCTTTCTTT. Translating it yields CASRKTANTEAFF.

V is TRBV5-6 and J is TRBJ1-3; D is undetermined. Germline V lookup: CDR1 SGHDT, CDR2 YYEEEE. The CDR3 covers 16 residues. V lost 4 bases and J lost 0, with 14 bases in between. CDR3 in amino acids: CASSPFTGSSGNTIYF. DNA of the CDR3: TGTGCCAGCAGCCCTTTTACTGGGAGCTCTGGAAACACCATATATTTT.

The table lists this clone with a count of one. The V call is TRBV2, the J call TRBJ2-1, with TRBD1 matching 7 bases. Unmatched junction bases numbered 2, after V lost 11 bases and J lost 4 bases. CDR3 length: 11 amino acids. The V gene's germline CDR1 is SNHLY and CDR2 FYNNEI. The CDR3 DNA sequence: TGTGCCGGGGGACAGTACAATGAGCAGTTCTTC. Translated: CAGGQYNEQFF.

This clone qualifies as large. V gene TRBV27 combines with J gene TRBJ1-5; 7 bases line up with TRBD1. The CDR3 runs to 15 residues. Per germline, CDR1 MNHEY and CDR2 SMNVEV (reference sequence). V lost 4 bases, J lost 6 bases, and 9 bases stayed unmatched. CDR3 DNA: TGTGCCAGCAGTTGGGCAGGGGCAGGGGGTCAGCCCCAGCATTTT. Translation gives CASSWAGAGGQPQHF.

The V call is TRBV5-6, the J call TRBJ2-3; D remains ambiguous. The CDR3 has 15 amino acids. V lost 0 bases, J lost 0 bases, and 8 bases lay in between. From germline, CDR1 is SGHDT and CDR2 YYEEEE. CDR3 bases: TGTGCCAGCAGCTTGGGAGGCCATAGCACAGATACGCAGTATTTT. This translates into CASSLGGHSTDTQYF.

The CDR3 is CASPAGVSYGYTF. Written as DNA, the CDR3 is TGTGCCTCCCCCGCCGGTGTGAGCTATGGCTACACCTTC. The rearrangement uses TRBV6-7 and TRBJ1-2, with D unresolved. TRBV6-7 is designated an ORF whose function remains uncertain. The CDR3 is 13 amino acids. V lost 11 bases and J 4 bases, leaving 17 bases between the germline ends.

The V call is TRBV7-2, the J call TRBJ1-4; 7 bases agree with TRBD1. V shed 5 bases, J shed 1 base, and the junction held 4 bases outside the gene matches. The germline V gene encodes CDR1 SGHTA and CDR2 FQGNSA. CDR3 length: 15 amino acids. CDR3 DNA: TGTGCCAGCAGCACCCGGACAGGAACTAATGAAAAACTGTTTTTT. This encodes CASSTRTGTNEKLFF. Complete variable domain (other parts from reference TRBV7-2 and TRBJ1-4): GAGVSQSPSNKVTEKGKDVELRCDPISGHTALYWYRQSLGQGLEFLIYFQGNSAPDKSGLPSDRFSAERTGGSVSTLTIQRTQQEDSAVYLCASSTRTGTNEKLFFGSGTQLSVL.

The gene calls are TRBV7-3 and TRBJ2-5; 11 nucleotides match TRBD2. CDR1 SGHTA and CDR2 FQGTGA come from the germline V gene. The CDR3 loop spans 18 amino acids. V was pared by 4 bases and J by 4 bases, with 14 bases of the junction left unmatched. The CDR3 here is CASSSSGPTSGGGETQYF. CDR3 bases: TGTGCCAGCAGCTCCTCCGGACCAACTAGCGGGGGTGGAGAGACCCAGTACTTC.

This clone has just one count. This chain joins TRBV7-2 and TRBJ2-5; D remains unclear. The better agreement between TRBJ2-7 and the DNA end casts doubt on the J call. The CDR3 totals 14 residues. The germline gives CDR1 SGHTA, CDR2 FQGNSA. In DNA form, the CDR3 reads TGTGCCAGCAGCTTAGTTGCAGGAACCTACGAGCAGTACTTC. Translating gives CASSLVAGTYEQYF.

V usage is TRBV7-2 and J usage is TRBJ2-3, with TRBD1 as a possible D gene (5 bases). The germline CDR1 and CDR2 sequences are SGHTA and FQGNSA. The CDR3 sequence is 13 residues long. With 5 bases removed from V and 4 bases from J, the gap between germline ends came to 10 bases. CDR3 amino acids: CASSTQGPDTQYF. DNA for the CDR3: TGTGCCAGCAGCACCCAGGGTCCAGATACGCAGTATTTT.

The chain carries TRBV20-1 and TRBJ2-1, with D unclear. This CDR3 has 10 residues. CDR1 DFQATT and CDR2 SNEGSKA come from the germline V gene (reference sequence). V shed 3 bases and J shed 9 bases, with 6 bases lying between them. The CDR3 coding sequence is TGCAGTGCTAGGTACGGTGAGCAGTTCTTC. This gives the protein CSARYGEQFF.

As for this clone: One junction end disagrees with the germline gene, perhaps due to a read error. The chain has TRBV7-9 and TRBJ1-4; D might be TRBD1 (6 bases). Germline CDR1 reads SEHNR; CDR2 reads FQNEAQ (reference sequence). The CDR3 covers 16 residues. This CDR3 is CSSMNREGITNEKLFF. In DNA form, the CDR3 reads TGTTCCAGCATGAACAGGGAAGGGATAACTAATGAAAAACTGTTTTTT.